This T cell receptor beta chain was observed in a study of blood T cell repertoires in COVID-19. Study-level background: Samples came from the United States, Italy and Spain, spanning acute and convalescent COVID-19. Sources were T cells, B-cell-depleted T cells, or PBMCs; the material itself was cDNA or gDNA.

Per the original methods: Amplification with reference gene primers provided the estimates of nucleated cell counts. The method was immunoSEQ multiplex PCR; TCRdb's version includes in-frame clones alone and lacks a portion of them. That table is the source of V, J and clone size, and D and trimming were worked out from the DNA. This repertoire shows some 230,000 clones, 82% found once; its top ten account for 7.5% to 9.5%. While infection was still active, Seattle patients were enrolled and then followed longitudinally. The sample taken for sequencing was peripheral blood. The clonotype was recovered from an elderly woman with COVID-19, enrolled during active disease.

CDR3 coding DNA: TGTGCCAGCAGCTCGGGGGTGGGCGGGGCCTACGAGCAGTACTTC. The encoded protein is CASSSGVGGAYEQYF. The chain has TRBV7-2 and TRBJ2-7; D is possibly TRBD2 (6 bases). Germline assignment: CDR1 SGHTA and CDR2 FQGNSA. V was pared by 4 bases and J by 2 bases, with 15 bases between. CDR3 length: 15 residues.